Sequencing of this T cell receptor (beta chain) was carried out in a study of blood T cells in healthy people across ages. CDR1 and CDR2 from the germline V gene are MNHNS and SASEGT. V was trimmed by 4 bases and J by 2 bases, leaving 14 bases between them. The CDR3 consists of 15 residues. This clonotype was detected a few times. Together with a sample-barcoded 5' primer, a J-beta primer mix was included in a second PCR lasting about 7 to 12 cycles. Via MiXCR, TCRdb re-called the 5' RACE reads, giving one row per CDR3 protein. The data contain more than 550,000 distinct CDR3 sequences, about 24% of them singletons. Extracted total RNA amounted to at least 6 micrograms for each sample.

The chain employs TRBV6-1 and TRBJ1-2, with D perhaps TRBD1 (5 bases). The TCR sequence derives from a man in his 70s in good health. Sequencing input: blood. In DNA, the CDR3 is TGTGCCAGCAGTGGCCTGACAGACTTCAACTATGGCTACACCTTC. It is translated as CASSGLTDFNYGYTF.